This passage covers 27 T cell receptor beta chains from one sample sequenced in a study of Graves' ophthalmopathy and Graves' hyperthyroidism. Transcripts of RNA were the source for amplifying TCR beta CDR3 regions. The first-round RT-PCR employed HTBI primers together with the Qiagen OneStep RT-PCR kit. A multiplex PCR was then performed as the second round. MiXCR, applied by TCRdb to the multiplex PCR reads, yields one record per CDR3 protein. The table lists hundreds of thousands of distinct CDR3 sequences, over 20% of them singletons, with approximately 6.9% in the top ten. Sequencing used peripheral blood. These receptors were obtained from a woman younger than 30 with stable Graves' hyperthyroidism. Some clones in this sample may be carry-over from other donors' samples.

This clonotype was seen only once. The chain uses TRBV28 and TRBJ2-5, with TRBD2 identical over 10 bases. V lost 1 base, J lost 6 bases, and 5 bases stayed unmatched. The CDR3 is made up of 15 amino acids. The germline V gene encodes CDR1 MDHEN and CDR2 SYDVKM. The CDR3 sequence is CASSLYPSGGKTQYF. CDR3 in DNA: TGTGCCAGCAGTTTATATCCTAGCGGGGGCAAGACCCAGTACTTC.

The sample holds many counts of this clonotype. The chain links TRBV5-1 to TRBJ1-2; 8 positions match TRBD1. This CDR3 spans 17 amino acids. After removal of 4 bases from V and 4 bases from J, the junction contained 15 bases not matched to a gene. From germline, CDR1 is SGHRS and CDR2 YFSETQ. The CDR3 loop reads CASSRGQGGLTGYGYTF. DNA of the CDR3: TGCGCCAGCAGCCGTGGACAGGGAGGCCTAACTGGCTATGGCTACACCTTC.

In DNA form, the CDR3 reads TGTGCCAGTTTCCCGGCGGATAAGTGGTGGATGAACACTGAAGCTTTCTTT. It translates to CASFPADKWWMNTEAFF. The V gene is TRBV19, the J gene TRBJ1-1; D unclear. Germline values: CDR1 LNHDA, CDR2 SQIVND (reference sequence). Trimming took off 8 bases at V and 0 bases at J, with 22 bases between the two ends. This CDR3 has 17 amino acids.

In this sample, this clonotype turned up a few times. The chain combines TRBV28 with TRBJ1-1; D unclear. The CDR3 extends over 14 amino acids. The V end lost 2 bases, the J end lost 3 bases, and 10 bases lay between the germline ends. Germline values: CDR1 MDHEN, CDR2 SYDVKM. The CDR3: CASSLTERDTEAFF. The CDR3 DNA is TGTGCCAGCAGTTTAACCGAAAGGGACACTGAAGCTTTCTTT. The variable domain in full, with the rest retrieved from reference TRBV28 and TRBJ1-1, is DVKVTQSSRYLVKRTGEKVFLECVQDMDHENMFWYRQDPGLGLRLIYFSYDVKMKEKGDIPEGYSVSREKKERFSLILESASTNQTSMYLCASSLTERDTEAFFGQGTRLTVV.

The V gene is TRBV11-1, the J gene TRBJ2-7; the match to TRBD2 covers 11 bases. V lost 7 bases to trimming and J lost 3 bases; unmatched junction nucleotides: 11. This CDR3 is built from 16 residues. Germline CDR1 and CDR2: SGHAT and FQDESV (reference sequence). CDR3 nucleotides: TGTGCCAGCACCACAGGACTAGCGGGCGACCTCTACGAGCAGTACTTC. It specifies CASTTGLAGDLYEQYF.

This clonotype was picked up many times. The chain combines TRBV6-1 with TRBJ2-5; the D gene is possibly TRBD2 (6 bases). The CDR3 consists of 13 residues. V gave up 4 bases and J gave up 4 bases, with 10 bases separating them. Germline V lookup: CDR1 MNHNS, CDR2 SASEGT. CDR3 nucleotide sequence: TGTGCCAGCAGTGCTCGGAGGGGAGAGACCCAGTACTTC. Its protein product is CASSARRGETQYF.

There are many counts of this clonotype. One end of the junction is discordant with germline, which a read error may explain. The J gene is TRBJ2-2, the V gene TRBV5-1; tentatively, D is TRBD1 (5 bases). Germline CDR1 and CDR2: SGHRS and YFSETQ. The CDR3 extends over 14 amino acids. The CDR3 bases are TGTGCCAGCAGTTTGGTTCAGGGAACCGGGGAGCTGTTTTTT. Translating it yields CASSLVQGTGELFF.

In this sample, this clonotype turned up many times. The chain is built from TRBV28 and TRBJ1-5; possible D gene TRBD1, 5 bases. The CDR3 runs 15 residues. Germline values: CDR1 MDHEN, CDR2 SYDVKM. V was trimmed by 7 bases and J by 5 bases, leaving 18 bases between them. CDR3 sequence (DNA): TGTGCCAGCACCGGAACGGGGGTTCCGGATCAGCCCCAGCATTTT. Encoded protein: CASTGTGVPDQPQHF.

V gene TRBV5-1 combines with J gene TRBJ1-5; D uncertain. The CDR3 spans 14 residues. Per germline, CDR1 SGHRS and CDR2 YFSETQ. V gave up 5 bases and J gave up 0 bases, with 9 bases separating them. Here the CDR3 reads CASSFDFSNQPQHF. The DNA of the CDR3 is TGCGCCAGCAGTTTCGACTTTAGCAATCAGCCCCAGCATTTT.

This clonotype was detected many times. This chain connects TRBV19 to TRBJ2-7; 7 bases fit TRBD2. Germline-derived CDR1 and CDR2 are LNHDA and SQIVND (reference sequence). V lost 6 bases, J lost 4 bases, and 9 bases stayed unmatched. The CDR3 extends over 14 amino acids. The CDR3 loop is CASRITREGYEQYF. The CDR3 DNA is TGTGCCAGTAGGATCACCAGGGAGGGGTACGAGCAGTACTTC.

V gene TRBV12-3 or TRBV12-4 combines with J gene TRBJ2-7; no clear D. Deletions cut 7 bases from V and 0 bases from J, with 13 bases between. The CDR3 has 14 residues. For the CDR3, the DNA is TGTGCCAGCACTCAGACGCCTAGCTCCTACGAGCAGTACTTC. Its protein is CASTQTPSSYEQYF.

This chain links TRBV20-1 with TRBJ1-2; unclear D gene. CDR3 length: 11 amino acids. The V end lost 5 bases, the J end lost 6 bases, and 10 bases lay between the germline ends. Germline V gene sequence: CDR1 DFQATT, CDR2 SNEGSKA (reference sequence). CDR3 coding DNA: TGCAGTGCTTCCAGAGGCAATGGCTACACCTTC. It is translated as CSASRGNGYTF.

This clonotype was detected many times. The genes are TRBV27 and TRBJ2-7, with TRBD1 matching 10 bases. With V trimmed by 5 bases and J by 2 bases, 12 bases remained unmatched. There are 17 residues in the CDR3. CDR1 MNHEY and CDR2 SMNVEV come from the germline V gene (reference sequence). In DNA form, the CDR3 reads TGTGCCAGCAGTCCGCTCCCCGGGACAGGGGAAGCCTACGAGCAGTACTTC. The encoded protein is CASSPLPGTGEAYEQYF.

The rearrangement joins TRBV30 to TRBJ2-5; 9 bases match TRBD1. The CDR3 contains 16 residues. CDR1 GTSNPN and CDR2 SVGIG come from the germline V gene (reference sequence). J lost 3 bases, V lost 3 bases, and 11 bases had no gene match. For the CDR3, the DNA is TGTGCCTGGAGCCCGGGACAGGGAGGACTCAAAGAGACCCAGTACTTC. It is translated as CAWSPGQGGLKETQYF.

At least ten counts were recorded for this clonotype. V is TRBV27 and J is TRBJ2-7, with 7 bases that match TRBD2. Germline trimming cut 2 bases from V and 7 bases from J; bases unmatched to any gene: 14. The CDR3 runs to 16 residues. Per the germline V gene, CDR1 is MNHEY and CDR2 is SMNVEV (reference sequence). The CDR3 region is CASSLLVSGGTGEQYF. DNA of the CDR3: TGTGCCAGCAGTTTACTCGTCTCGGGAGGAACGGGTGAGCAGTACTTC.

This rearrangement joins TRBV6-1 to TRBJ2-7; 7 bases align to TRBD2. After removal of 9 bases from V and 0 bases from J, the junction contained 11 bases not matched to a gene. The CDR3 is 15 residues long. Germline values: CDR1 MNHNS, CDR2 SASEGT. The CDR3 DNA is TGTGCCAGTACTCGTCGGGGGGACGGCTCCTACGAGCAGTACTTC. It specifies CASTRRGDGSYEQYF.

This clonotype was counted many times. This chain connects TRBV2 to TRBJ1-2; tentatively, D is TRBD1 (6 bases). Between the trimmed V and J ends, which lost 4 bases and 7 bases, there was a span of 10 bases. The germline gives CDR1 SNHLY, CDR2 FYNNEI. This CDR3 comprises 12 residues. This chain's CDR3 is CASSVIQGGYTF. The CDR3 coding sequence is TGTGCCAGCAGTGTTATACAGGGTGGCTACACCTTC.

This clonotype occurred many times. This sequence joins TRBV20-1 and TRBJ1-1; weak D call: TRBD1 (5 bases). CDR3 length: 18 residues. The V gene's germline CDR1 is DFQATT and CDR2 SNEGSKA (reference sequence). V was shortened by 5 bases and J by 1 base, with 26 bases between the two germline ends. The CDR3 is CSAYRNRFRRGWNTEAFF. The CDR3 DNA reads TGCAGTGCTTACCGGAACAGGTTTAGGAGAGGTTGGAACACTGAAGCTTTCTTT.

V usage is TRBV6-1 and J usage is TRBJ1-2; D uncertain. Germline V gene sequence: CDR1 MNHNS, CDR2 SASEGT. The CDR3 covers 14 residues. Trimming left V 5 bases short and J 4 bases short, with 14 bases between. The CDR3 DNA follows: TGTGCCAGCAGTAGAGGGTGGTCGTCCTATGGCTACACCTTC. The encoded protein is CASSRGWSSYGYTF.

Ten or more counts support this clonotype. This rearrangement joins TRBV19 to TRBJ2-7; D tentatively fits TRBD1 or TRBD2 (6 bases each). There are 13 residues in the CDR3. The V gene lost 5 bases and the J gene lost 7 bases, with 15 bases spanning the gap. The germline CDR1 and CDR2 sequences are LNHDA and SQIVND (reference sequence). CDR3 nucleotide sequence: TGTGCCAGTAGTGCGCTAGGGGGGAAAGAGCAGTACTTC. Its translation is CASSALGGKEQYF.

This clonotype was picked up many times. DNA for the CDR3: TGTGCCAGCAGACGGGACAAGCAAGAGACCCAGTACTTC. It is translated as CASRRDKQETQYF. The V call is TRBV6-1, the J call TRBJ2-5; weak D call: TRBD1 (6 bases). The CDR3 covers 13 residues. Germline assignment: CDR1 MNHNS and CDR2 SASEGT. Trimming stripped 6 bases from V and 2 bases from J, with 10 bases between.

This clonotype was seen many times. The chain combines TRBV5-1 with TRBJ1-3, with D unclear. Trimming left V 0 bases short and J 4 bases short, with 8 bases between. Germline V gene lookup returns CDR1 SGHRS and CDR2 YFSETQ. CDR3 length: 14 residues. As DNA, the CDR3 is TGCGCCAGCAGCTTGGCCTTGCCAGGAAACACCATATATTTT. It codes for CASSLALPGNTIYF.

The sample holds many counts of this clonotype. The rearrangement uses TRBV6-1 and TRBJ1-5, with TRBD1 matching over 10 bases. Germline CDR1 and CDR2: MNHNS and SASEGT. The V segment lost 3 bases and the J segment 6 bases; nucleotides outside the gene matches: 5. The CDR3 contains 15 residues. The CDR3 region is CASSEGQGPGQPQHF. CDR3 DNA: TGTGCCAGCAGTGAGGGACAGGGGCCAGGTCAGCCCCAGCATTTT.

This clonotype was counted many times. The CDR3: CASSLAINTEAFF. DNA for the CDR3: TGTGCCAGCAGCTTAGCGATAAACACTGAAGCTTTCTTT. The chain links TRBV7-2 to TRBJ1-1, with unresolved D. The CDR3 spans 13 residues. Germline V gives CDR1 SGHTA, CDR2 FQGNSA. V lost 0 bases to trimming and J lost 2 bases, with 4 bases between them.

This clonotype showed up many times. The CDR3 loop reads CSAILAGGQETQYF. CDR3 nucleotides: TGCAGTGCTATACTAGCGGGGGGGCAAGAGACCCAGTACTTC. V and J are TRBV20-1 and TRBJ2-5; 13 bases match TRBD2. Per the germline V gene, CDR1 is DFQATT and CDR2 is SNEGSKA (reference sequence). The CDR3 is made up of 14 amino acids. Germline trimming cut 4 bases from V and 2 bases from J; bases unmatched to any gene: 1.

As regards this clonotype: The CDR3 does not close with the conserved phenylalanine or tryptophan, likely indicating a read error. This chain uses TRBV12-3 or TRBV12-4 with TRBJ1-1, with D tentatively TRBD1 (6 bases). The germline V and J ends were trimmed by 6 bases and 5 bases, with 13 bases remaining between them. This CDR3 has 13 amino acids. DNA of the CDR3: TGTGCCAGCAGACCACAGGGAGGGACTGAAGCTTTCTTG. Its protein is CASRPQGGTEAFL.

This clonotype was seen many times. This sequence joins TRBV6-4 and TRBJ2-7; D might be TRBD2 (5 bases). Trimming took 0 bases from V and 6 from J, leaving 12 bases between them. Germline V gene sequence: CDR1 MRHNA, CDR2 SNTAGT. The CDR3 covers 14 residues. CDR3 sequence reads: CASSDSVSAGEQYF. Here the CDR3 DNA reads TGTGCCAGCAGTGACTCGGTGAGCGCGGGCGAGCAGTACTTC.